This T cell receptor beta chain was sequenced in a study of blood T cells in healthy people across ages. At the level of the study: About one barcoded beta molecule per two T cells came from capture by template switching. Study-level findings and limits: The fall in TCR beta diversity per million T cells was roughly linear with age.

Donor samples were obtained from healthy Caucasian individuals from Russia, aged about 6 to 90. Primed by a sample-barcoded 5' primer and a J-beta primer mix, a second PCR proceeded for 7 to 11 cycles. TCRdb recomputed calls from the 5' RACE reads with MiXCR, one row per CDR3 protein. The table records 700,000 or so distinct CDR3 sequences, approximately 40% of them present only once. This CDR3 contains 14 residues. The V gene's germline CDR1 is SEHNR and CDR2 FQNEAQ (reference sequence). Trimming took 4 bases from V and 6 from J, leaving 12 bases between them. With regard to this clonotype: Antigen specificity is unknown.

The chain has TRBV7-9 and TRBJ1-4; perhaps TRBD1 as D (6 bases). Sequencing was done on a sample of blood. The source of this sequence is an elderly man in good health. The CDR3 DNA reads as TGTGCCAGCAGCTCCCGAGGGGGGGATGAAAAACTGTTTTTT. Its translation: CASSSRGGDEKLFF.